This T cell receptor (beta chain) stems from a study of blood T cell repertoires in COVID-19. Across the whole study: COVID-19 samples collected from the United States, Italy and Spain covered acute and convalescent phases. PBMCs, B-cell-depleted T cells, or T cells were the source of the cDNA or gDNA that made up the material.

This CDR3 has 13 amino acids. Per the germline V gene, CDR1 is SGHDN and CDR2 is FVKESK. V lost 4 bases and J 15 bases, leaving 19 bases between the germline ends. How the authors handled the data: Estimation of nucleated cell counts relied on the amplification of reference gene primers. Sequenced by immunoSEQ multiplex PCR; TCRdb stores in-frame clones only, minus some. V, J and clone size derive from that table, while D and trimming were established from the DNA sequence. The sample carries tens of thousands of clones, over 75% recorded once. The chain uses TRBV14 and TRBJ2-1; a weak D match, TRBD1 (5 bases). Source material: peripheral blood. This receptor was obtained from a middle-aged man with acute or convalescent COVID-19. The CDR3 DNA is TGTGCCAGCAGCCCCTCAAGGACATCCGGGTGGTTCTTC. Protein product: CASSPSRTSGWFF.